What follows are 2 T cell receptor beta chains derived from one specimen sequenced in a study of metastatic and nonmetastatic thyroid tumors. All patients reached thyroid surgery having received no treatment beforehand. TCRdb reanalyzed the PCR reads with MiXCR. The repertoire holds 25,000 to 35,000 clones, with 20% to 25% as singletons. Material: blood. The source of these receptors is a female donor with papillary thyroid cancer or a benign thyroid nodule (not recorded which). Some clones in this sample may be carry-over from other donors' samples.

In this sample, this clone is medium-sized (0.01 to 0.1%). The V call is TRBV6-1, the J call TRBJ1-1; D uncertain. This CDR3 region has 15 residues. V shed 3 bases and J shed 1 base, with 12 bases lying between them. CDR1 is MNHNS and CDR2 is SASEGT in the germline V gene. The CDR3 nucleotides are TGTGCCAGCAGTGAGATTAGGCAGAAGAACACTGAAGCTTTCTTT. Encoded protein: CASSEIRQKNTEAFF.

In this sample, this clone turned up many times. The chain joins TRBV3-1 to TRBJ2-2, with D possibly matching TRBD2 (5 bases). This CDR3 has 14 amino acids. Germline lookup yields CDR1 LGHDT and CDR2 YNNKEL (reference sequence). The V end was cut by 2 bases, the J end by 4 bases, with 8 bases between. The CDR3 nucleotides read TGTGCCAGCAGCCAATTAAGCGGCACCGGGGAGCTGTTTTTT. Protein sequence: CASSQLSGTGELFF.